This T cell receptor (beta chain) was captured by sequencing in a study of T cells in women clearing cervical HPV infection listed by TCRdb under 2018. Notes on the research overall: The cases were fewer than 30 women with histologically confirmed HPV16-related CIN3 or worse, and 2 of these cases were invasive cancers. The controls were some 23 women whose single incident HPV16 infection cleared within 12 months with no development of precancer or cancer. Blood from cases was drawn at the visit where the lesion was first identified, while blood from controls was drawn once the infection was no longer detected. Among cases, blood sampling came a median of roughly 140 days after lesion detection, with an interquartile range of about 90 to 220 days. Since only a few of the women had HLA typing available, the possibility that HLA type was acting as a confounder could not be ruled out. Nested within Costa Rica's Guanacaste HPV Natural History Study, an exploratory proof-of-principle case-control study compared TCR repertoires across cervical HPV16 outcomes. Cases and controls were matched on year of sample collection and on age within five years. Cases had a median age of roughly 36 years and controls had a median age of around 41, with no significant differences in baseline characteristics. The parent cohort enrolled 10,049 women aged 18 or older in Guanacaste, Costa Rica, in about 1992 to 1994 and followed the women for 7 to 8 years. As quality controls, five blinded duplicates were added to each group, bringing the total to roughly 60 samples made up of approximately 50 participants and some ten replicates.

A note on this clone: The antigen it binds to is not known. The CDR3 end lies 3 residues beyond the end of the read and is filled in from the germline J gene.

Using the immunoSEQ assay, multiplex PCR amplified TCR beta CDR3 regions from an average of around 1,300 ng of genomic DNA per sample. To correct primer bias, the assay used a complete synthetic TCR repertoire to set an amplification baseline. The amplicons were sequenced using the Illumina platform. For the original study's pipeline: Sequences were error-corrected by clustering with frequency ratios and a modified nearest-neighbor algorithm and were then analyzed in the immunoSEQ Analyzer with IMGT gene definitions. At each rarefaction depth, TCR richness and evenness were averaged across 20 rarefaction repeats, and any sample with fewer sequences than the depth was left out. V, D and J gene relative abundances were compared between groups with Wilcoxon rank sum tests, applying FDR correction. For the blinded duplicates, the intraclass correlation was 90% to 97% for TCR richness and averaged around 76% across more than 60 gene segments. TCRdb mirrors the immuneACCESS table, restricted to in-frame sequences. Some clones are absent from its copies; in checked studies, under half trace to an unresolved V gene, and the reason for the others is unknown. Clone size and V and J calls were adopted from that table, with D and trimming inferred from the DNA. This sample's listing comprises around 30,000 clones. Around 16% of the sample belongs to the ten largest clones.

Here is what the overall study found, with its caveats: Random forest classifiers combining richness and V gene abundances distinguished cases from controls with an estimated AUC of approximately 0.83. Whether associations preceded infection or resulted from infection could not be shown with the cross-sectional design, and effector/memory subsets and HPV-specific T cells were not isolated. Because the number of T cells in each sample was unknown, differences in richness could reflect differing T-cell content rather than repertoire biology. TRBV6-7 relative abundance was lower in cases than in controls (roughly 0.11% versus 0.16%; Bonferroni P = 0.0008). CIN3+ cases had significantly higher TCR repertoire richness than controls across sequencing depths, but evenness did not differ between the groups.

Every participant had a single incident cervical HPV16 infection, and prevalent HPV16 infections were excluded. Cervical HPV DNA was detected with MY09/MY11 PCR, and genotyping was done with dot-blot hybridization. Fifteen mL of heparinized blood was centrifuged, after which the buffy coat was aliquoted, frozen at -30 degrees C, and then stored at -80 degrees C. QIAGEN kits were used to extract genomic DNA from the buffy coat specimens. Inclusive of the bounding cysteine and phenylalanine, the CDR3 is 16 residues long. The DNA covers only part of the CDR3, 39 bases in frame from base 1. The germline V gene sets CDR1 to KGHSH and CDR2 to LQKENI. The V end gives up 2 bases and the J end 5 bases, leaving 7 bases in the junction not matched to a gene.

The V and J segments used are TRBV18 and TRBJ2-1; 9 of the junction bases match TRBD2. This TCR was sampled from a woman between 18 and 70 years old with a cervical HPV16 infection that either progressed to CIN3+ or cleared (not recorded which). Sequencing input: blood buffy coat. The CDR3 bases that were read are TGTGCCAGCTCACCATCTATTAGCGGGAGCCACAATGAG. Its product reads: CASSPSISGSHNE. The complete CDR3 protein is CASSPSISGSHNEQFF.